This TCR beta chain was recovered during a study of blood T cell repertoires in COVID-19. Donors in Cohort 3 who had recovered were those with two negative PCRs, healthcare professional clearance, or resolution of their symptoms. The CDR3 spans 16 residues. Germline CDR1 LNHNV, CDR2 YYDKDF (reference sequence). V trimming: 4 bases; J trimming: 2 bases; junction bases outside the gene matches: 8. Sequencing was performed with immunoSEQ multiplex PCR; in TCRdb, only in-frame clones are kept and a portion is missing. The sample records roughly 200,000 clones, about 85% being singletons. Sample: PBMCs or T cells enriched from blood (not recorded which). This sequence was found in a man aged 35 to 55 who had recovered from COVID-19. This chain connects TRBV15 to TRBJ2-3; TRBD2 agrees at 8 bases. The CDR3 DNA reads as TGTGCCACCAGCAATTACCTTAGCGGGGTCACAGATACGCAGTATTTT. Encoded protein: CATSNYLSGVTDTQYF.